This TCR beta chain stems from a study of neoadjuvant anti-PD-1 for oral cavity cancer. Study-wide context: Non-progressing patients received a fourth nivolumab dose near day 43, then surgery on days 50-56. Overall study findings and caveats: Higher pretreatment Treg/Th17 ratios tracked higher pretreatment blood clonality.

From germline, CDR1 is SNHLY and CDR2 FYNNEI. The V segment lost 10 bases and the J segment 9 bases; nucleotides outside the gene matches: 18. The CDR3 spans 16 residues. A note on this clone: Its antigen is as yet unknown.

Clones were read by immunoSEQ multiplex PCR, and TCRdb kept only the in-frame ones, dropping some. The sample has 55,000 to 80,000 clones, 80% to 90% seen once. As for time point: after neoadjuvant nivolumab, at surgical resection. Patients were newly diagnosed with stage II-IVA oral cavity squamous cell carcinoma without prior systemic or radiation treatment. The patients had HPV-negative, locally advanced oral cavity squamous cell carcinoma. Material: PBMCs, obtained after nivolumab (anti-PD-1) treatment. The rearrangement uses TRBV2 and TRBJ2-1; 10 nucleotides line up with TRBD2. The receptor was derived from a person between 40 and 85 years old with oral cavity squamous cell carcinoma. CDR3 in DNA: TGTGCCACCCAACAACTAGCGGGGACCCAACTGGGTGAGCAGTTCTTC. Translation gives CATQQLAGTQLGEQFF.